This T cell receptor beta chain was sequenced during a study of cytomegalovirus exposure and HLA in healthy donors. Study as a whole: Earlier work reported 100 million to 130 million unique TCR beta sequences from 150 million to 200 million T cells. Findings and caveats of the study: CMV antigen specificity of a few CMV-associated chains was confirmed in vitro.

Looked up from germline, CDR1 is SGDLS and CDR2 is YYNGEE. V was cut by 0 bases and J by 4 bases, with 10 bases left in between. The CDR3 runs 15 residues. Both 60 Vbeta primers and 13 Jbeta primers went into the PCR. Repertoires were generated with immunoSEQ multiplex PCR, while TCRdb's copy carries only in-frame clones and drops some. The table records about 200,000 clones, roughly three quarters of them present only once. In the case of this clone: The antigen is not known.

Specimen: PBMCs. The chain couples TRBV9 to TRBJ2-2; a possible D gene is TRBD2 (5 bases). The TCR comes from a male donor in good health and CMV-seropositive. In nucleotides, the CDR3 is TGTGCCAGCAGCGTAGGGGCGGGTTTCACCGGGGAGCTGTTTTTT. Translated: CASSVGAGFTGELFF.